This T cell receptor (beta chain) originates from a study of regulatory T cells in long-lasting Graves disease. General study findings and limits: Investigators studied peripheral blood only, not thyroid tissue.

Building of the TCR beta libraries involved iRepertoire HTBI primers and Arm-PCR of CDR3 regions. TCRdb analysed the multiplex PCR reads with MiXCR anew, one entry per CDR3 protein. This sample has approximately 460,000 distinct CDR3 sequences, with about 15% found just once. This clonotype has a handful of counts. Antigen unknown. Time point in this sample: newly diagnosed GD, antithyroid drugs for less than 3 months. The TCR library was made from RNA that had been extracted from PBMCs in TRIzol. The CDR3 is 17 residues long. Germline V lookup: CDR1 LGHNA, CDR2 YNFKEQ. The germline V and J ends were trimmed by 1 base and 4 bases, with 17 bases remaining between them. The data were also submitted as part of a second study, on T cells in Graves' hyperthyroidism and ophthalmopathy. That report adds: First-round RT-PCR with HTBI primers amplified the TCR CDR3 region.

The chain joins TRBV4-2 to TRBJ1-3, with D tentatively TRBD1 (5 bases). This sequence originates from a woman aged 25 to 45 with Graves disease. The sequencing used peripheral blood mononuclear cells (PBMCs), collected at new diagnosis, from a patient treated with antithyroid drugs. Here the CDR3 DNA reads TGTGCCAGCAGCCAAGTACAATCTAGGGGACCAGGAAACACCATATATTTT. The encoded protein is CASSQVQSRGPGNTIYF.